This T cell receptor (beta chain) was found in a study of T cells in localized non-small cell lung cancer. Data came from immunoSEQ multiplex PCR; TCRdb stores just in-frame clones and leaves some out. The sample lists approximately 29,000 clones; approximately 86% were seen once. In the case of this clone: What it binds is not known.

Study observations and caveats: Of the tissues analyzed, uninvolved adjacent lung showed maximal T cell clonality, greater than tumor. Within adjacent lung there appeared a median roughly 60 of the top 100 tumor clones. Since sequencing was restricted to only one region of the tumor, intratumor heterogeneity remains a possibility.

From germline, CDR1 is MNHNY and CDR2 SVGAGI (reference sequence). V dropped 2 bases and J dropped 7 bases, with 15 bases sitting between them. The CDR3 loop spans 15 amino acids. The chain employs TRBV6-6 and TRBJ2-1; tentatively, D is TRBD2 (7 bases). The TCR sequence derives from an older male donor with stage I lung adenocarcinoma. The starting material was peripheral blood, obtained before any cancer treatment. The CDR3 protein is CASSYGRGGTNEQFF. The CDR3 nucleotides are TGTGCCAGCAGTTACGGGCGGGGAGGGACAAATGAGCAGTTCTTC.